Sequencing of this T cell receptor (beta chain) was carried out in a study of T cell responses to AZD1222 COVID-19 vaccine. The table lists this clone with a count of one. Libraries were prepared by immunoSEQ multiplex PCR; TCRdb keeps only in-frame clonotypes and omits some of them. The repertoire consists of over 120,000 clones, with 93% occurring once and the leading ten covering under 6.5%. The receptor's source is an adult in good health. The specimen was peripheral blood, collected on day 0 of AZD1222 vaccination.

CDR3 region: CASSLEGQTPYEQYF. The CDR3 DNA reads TGCGCCAGCAGCTTGGAAGGACAGACTCCCTACGAGCAGTACTTC. J is TRBJ2-7 and V is TRBV5-1, with D maybe TRBD1 (6 bases). Germline V gene sequence: CDR1 SGHRS, CDR2 YFSETQ. Trimming removed 0 bases from V and 2 bases from J, with 12 bases in between. The CDR3 has 15 amino acids.